The source of this TCR beta chain is a study of cytomegalovirus exposure and HLA in healthy donors. General study results and limits: In a later analysis, V- and J-gene trimming of beta chains associated with a DCLRE1C missense variant, replicated independently. Later on, analysis showed that most CMV-associated TCR beta chains appeared to be HLA-restricted. Presence/absence results assume similar sequencing depth per donor, which may not hold.

PCR primers comprised 60 Vbeta and 13 Jbeta primers. The protocol was immunoSEQ multiplex PCR, while the TCRdb copy is restricted to in-frame clones and leaves out a portion. The listing records over 55,000 clones. Donors showed nominal health when sampled, although they likely had unrecorded immune exposures. From germline, CDR1 is SGHAT and CDR2 FQNNGV. The trim removed 4 bases at V and 5 bases at J, leaving 5 bases unmatched. The length of the CDR3 is 15 residues. Turning to this clone: The antigen is unknown.

Sequenced material: PBMCs. The TCR sequence derives from a male donor in good health and CMV-seronegative. The rearrangement links TRBV11-2 to TRBJ2-1, with 10 bases that match TRBD2. CDR3 sequence: CASSSLLAGDNEQFF. CDR3 sequence (DNA): TGTGCCAGCAGCTCACTTCTAGCGGGGGACAATGAGCAGTTCTTC.